This T cell receptor (beta chain) emerged from a study of blood T cell repertoires in COVID-19. The overall study: The origin of the acute and convalescent COVID-19 samples was the United States, Italy and Spain. T cells, B-cell-depleted T cells, or PBMCs provided the cDNA or gDNA that served as material.

As handled by the study authors: Quantification of nucleated cells was approximated via reference gene primer amplification. Measured with immunoSEQ multiplex PCR; TCRdb has only the in-frame clones, and not every one. V and J calls and clone size are those listed in that table; D and trimming were worked out from the DNA. This sample has tens of thousands of clones, with just under 85% found just once. Material: peripheral blood. The sequence came from a human donor with acute or convalescent COVID-19. The donor label of this sample is uncertain.

The CDR3 spells CASRTGGRVYGYTF. CDR3 nucleotide sequence: TGTGCCAGCAGAACAGGGGGACGGGTATATGGCTACACCTTC. V is TRBV6-5 and J is TRBJ1-2; the match to TRBD1 covers 8 bases. The ends lost 6 bases at V and 5 bases at J; junction bases unmatched: 8. The CDR3 extends over 14 amino acids. CDR1 and CDR2 from the germline V gene are MNHEY and SVGAGI.